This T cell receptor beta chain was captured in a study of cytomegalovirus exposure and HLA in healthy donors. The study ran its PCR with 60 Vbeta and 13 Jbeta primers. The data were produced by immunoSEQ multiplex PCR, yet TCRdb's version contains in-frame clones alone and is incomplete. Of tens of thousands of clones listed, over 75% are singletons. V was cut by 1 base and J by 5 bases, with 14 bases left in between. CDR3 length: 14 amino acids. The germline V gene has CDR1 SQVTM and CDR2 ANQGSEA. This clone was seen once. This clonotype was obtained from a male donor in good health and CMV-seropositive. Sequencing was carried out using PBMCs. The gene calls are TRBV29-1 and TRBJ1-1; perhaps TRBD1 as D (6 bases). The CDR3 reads CSVEVMGTRTEAFF. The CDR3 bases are TGCAGCGTTGAAGTCATGGGGACAAGGACTGAAGCTTTCTTT.